Each of the 8 T cell receptor beta chains below was sequenced from the same sample in a study of cytomegalovirus exposure and HLA in healthy donors. 13 Jbeta primers and 60 Vbeta primers were used for the PCR. Sequencing used immunoSEQ multiplex PCR; TCRdb keeps in-frame clones, though not all of them. The sample records 100,000 to 150,000 clones, around 83% being singletons. Sequences were obtained from PBMCs. The source of these receptors is a girl aged 2 to 9 in good health and CMV-seronegative.

This chain connects TRBV6-5 to TRBJ1-1; D not resolved. With 4 bases removed from V and 3 bases from J, the gap between germline ends came to 9 bases. Germline V gene sequence: CDR1 MNHEY, CDR2 SVGAGI. The CDR3 has 13 amino acids. CDR3 nucleotide sequence: TGTGCCAGCAGTTGTCGGGGAGACACTGAAGCTTTCTTT. It yields the protein CASSCRGDTEAFF.

This chain uses TRBV7-3 with TRBJ2-5; D perhaps matches TRBD2 (6 bases). The germline V gene has CDR1 SGHTA and CDR2 FQGTGA. V was trimmed by 6 bases and J by 4 bases, leaving 12 bases between them. This CDR3 spans 13 amino acids. The CDR3 DNA sequence: TGTGCCAGCAGTCGGGACTCGGCAGAGACCCAGTACTTC. This translates into CASSRDSAETQYF.

The V and J genes are TRBV6-5 and TRBJ2-5; D is possibly TRBD1 (6 bases). The V gene lost 6 bases and the J gene lost 1 base, with 9 bases spanning the gap. Per the germline V gene, CDR1 is MNHEY and CDR2 is SVGAGI. This CDR3 spans 13 amino acids. The CDR3 sequence is CASSRDIQETQYF. Here the CDR3 DNA reads TGTGCCAGCAGCAGGGACATCCAAGAGACCCAGTACTTC.

This clone was seen just once. J is TRBJ2-1 and V is TRBV5-1; 14 bases are shared with TRBD2. V lost 0 bases and J lost 0; bases outside the gene matches: 5. The germline V gene encodes CDR1 SGHRS and CDR2 YFSETQ. This CDR3 comprises 19 residues. CDR3 sequence reads: CASSLVGTSGSSSYNEQFF. The DNA of the CDR3 is TGCGCCAGCAGCTTGGTGGGGACTAGCGGGAGTAGCTCCTACAATGAGCAGTTCTTC.

V gene TRBV5-6 combines with J gene TRBJ2-7; 9 nucleotides align to TRBD1. The CDR3 has 14 residues. The V gene end was trimmed by 0 bases and the J gene end by 5 bases; junction bases not matched to a gene: 3. Germline CDR1 is SGHDT and CDR2 is YYEEEE. The CDR3 bases are TGTGCCAGCAGCTTGGGGACAGGGGACCACGAGCAGTACTTC. Amino acid sequence: CASSLGTGDHEQYF.

The CDR3 region has the DNA TGTGCCAGCAGTGAAGGAGGTGGGGGGTTCACAGATACGCAGTATTTT. This translates into CASSEGGGGFTDTQYF. The V call is TRBV25-1, the J call TRBJ2-3; D might be TRBD2 (6 bases). The CDR3 spans 16 residues. Germline-derived CDR1 and CDR2 are MGHDK and SYGVNS. Trimming removed 2 bases from V and 2 bases from J, with 14 bases in between.

The chain carries TRBV7-9 and TRBJ2-1, with TRBD1 matching over 10 bases. Germline V gene lookup returns CDR1 SEHNR and CDR2 FQNEAQ (reference sequence). There are 15 residues in the CDR3. With V trimmed by 5 bases and J by 4 bases, 5 bases remained unmatched. CDR3 residues: CASSRDRGPYNEQFF. The CDR3 bases are TGTGCCAGCAGCAGGGACAGGGGACCGTACAATGAGCAGTTCTTC.

The chain couples TRBV11-2 to TRBJ2-1, with 9 positions matching TRBD2. There are 16 residues in the CDR3. With 6 bases clipped from V and 7 bases from J, the junction kept 13 bases outside the gene matches. Germline-derived CDR1 and CDR2 are SGHAT and FQNNGV. CDR3 region: CASSLRGSGRKNEQFF. CDR3 DNA sequence: TGTGCCAGCAGTCTCCGGGGAAGCGGGAGGAAGAATGAGCAGTTCTTC.